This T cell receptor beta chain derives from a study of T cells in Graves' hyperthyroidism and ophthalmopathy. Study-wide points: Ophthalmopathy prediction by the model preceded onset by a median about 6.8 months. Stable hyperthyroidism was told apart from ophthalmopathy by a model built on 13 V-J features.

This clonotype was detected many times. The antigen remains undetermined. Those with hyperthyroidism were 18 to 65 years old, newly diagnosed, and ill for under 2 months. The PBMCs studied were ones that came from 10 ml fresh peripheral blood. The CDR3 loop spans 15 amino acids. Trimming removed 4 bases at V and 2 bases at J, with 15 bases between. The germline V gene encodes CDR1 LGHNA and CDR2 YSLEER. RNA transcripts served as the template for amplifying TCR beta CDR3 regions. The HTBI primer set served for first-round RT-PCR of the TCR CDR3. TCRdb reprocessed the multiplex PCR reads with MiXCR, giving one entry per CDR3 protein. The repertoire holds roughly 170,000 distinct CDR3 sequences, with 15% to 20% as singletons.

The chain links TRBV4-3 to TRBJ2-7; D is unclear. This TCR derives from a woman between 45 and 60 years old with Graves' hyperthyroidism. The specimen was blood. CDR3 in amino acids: CASSLDWSETYEQYF. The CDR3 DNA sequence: TGCGCCAGCAGCCTAGACTGGTCTGAAACCTACGAGCAGTACTTC.